These T cell receptor beta chains were read from a single sample in a study of CD4 and CD8 cells across lung adenocarcinoma regions. One entry per CDR3 protein results from TCRdb running MiXCR on the PCR reads. The table shows approximately 13,000 distinct CDR3 sequences, with around 50% occurring only once. The sequencing input was CD8+ T cells from the center of a lung tumor. Receptors were obtained from a female donor with lung adenocarcinoma. The CD4 and CD8 labels of this study may be unreliable. Each CDR3 is given with its conserved first and last residue. Each record gives: clone size, V gene, J gene, D gene, CDR3 protein, CDR3 DNA. The D gene is left open where the match is weak. Some rows have no size entry. The others give once, few or many, or a class for an expanded clone.

abundance: .
v_gene: TRBV6-5
j_gene: TRBJ2-2
d_gene: TRBD2
CDR3aa: CASSFGLEVSGELFF
CDR3nt: TGTGCCAGCAGTTTCGGACTAGAGGTTTCCGGGGAGCTGTTTTTT

abundance: once
v_gene: TRBV6-1
j_gene: TRBJ2-4
d_gene: TRBD2
CDR3aa: CASSPSGHRTKNTQYF
CDR3nt: TGTGCCAGCAGTCCTAGCGGGCACCGAACCAAAAATACTCAGTATTTC

abundance: .
v_gene: TRBV11-2
j_gene: TRBJ1-2
d_gene: .
CDR3aa: CASSSDGNYGYTF
CDR3nt: TGTGCCAGCAGCTCCGACGGGAACTATGGCTACACCTTC

abundance: .
v_gene: TRBV6-1
j_gene: TRBJ2-3
d_gene: .
CDR3aa: CASSAGTSGRDQDTQYF
CDR3nt: TGTGCCAGCAGTGCGGGGACCAGCGGCCGTGACCAAGATACCCAGTATTTT

abundance: .
v_gene: TRBV6-1
j_gene: TRBJ2-3
d_gene: TRBD1
CDR3aa: CASRHGGNTGEQYF
CDR3nt: TGTGCCAGCCGCCATGGTGGGAACACAGGGGAGCAGTATTTT

abundance: .
v_gene: TRBV10-3
j_gene: TRBJ1-3
d_gene: .
CDR3aa: CAISESGLGGRLPGNTIYF
CDR3nt: TGTGCCATCAGTGAGTCCGGGCTTGGGGGCAGGCTCCCTGGAAACACCATATATTTT

abundance: .
v_gene: TRBV6-1
j_gene: TRBJ1-1
d_gene: .
CDR3aa: CASSRRNTEAFF
CDR3nt: TGTGCCAGCAGCCGCAGGAACACTGAAGCTTTCTTT

abundance: few
v_gene: TRBV14
j_gene: TRBJ1-1
d_gene: .
CDR3aa: CASSQQGNTEAFF
CDR3nt: TGTGCCAGCAGCCAGCAGGGAAACACTGAAGCTTTCTTT

abundance: .
v_gene: TRBV7-6
j_gene: TRBJ2-2
d_gene: TRBD2
CDR3aa: CASSPGGSQRTGELFF
CDR3nt: TGTGCCAGCAGCCCCGGGGGGTCCCAACGGACCGGGGAGCTGTTTTTT

abundance: once
v_gene: TRBV27
j_gene: TRBJ2-1
d_gene: .
CDR3aa: CASSLIDSLNEQFF
CDR3nt: TGTGCCAGCAGTTTAATTGACTCTCTCAATGAGCAGTTCTTC

abundance: .
v_gene: TRBV6-1
j_gene: TRBJ2-5
d_gene: TRBD1
CDR3aa: CACAGTGGHSKETQYF
CDR3nt: TGTGCCTGCGCGGGGACAGGGGGACATAGCAAAGAGACGCAGTACTTT

abundance: .
v_gene: TRBV10-1
j_gene: TRBJ2-2
d_gene: .
CDR3aa: CANSMDSVNTGTLFF
CDR3nt: TGCGCCAACAGTATGGACAGTGTTAACACCGGGACGCTGTTTTTT

abundance: once
v_gene: TRBV11-2
j_gene: TRBJ1-2
d_gene: .
CDR3aa: CASSLGRAGYTF
CDR3nt: TGTGCCAGCAGCTTAGGCAGGGCGGGCTACACCTTC

abundance: few
v_gene: TRBV7-6
j_gene: TRBJ2-7
d_gene: .
CDR3aa: CASSLVSGEQYF
CDR3nt: TGTGCCAGCAGCTTAGTTAGTGGCGAGCAGTACTTC

abundance: few
v_gene: TRBV2
j_gene: TRBJ1-2
d_gene: TRBD1
CDR3aa: CASRTTGGENYGYTF
CDR3nt: TGTGCCAGCAGAACCACAGGGGGCGAAAACTATGGCTACACCTTC

abundance: .
v_gene: TRBV6-1
j_gene: TRBJ2-1
d_gene: .
CDR3aa: CARRPEIGRGNKQFF
CDR3nt: TGTGCCAGGCGGCCCGAGATTGGTAGGGGCAATAAGCAGTTCTTC

abundance: .
v_gene: TRBV4-1
j_gene: TRBJ2-2
d_gene: .
CDR3aa: CASSQAESTGALYF
CDR3nt: TGCGCCAGCAGCCAAGCTGAGAGCACCGGGGCGCTGTATTTT